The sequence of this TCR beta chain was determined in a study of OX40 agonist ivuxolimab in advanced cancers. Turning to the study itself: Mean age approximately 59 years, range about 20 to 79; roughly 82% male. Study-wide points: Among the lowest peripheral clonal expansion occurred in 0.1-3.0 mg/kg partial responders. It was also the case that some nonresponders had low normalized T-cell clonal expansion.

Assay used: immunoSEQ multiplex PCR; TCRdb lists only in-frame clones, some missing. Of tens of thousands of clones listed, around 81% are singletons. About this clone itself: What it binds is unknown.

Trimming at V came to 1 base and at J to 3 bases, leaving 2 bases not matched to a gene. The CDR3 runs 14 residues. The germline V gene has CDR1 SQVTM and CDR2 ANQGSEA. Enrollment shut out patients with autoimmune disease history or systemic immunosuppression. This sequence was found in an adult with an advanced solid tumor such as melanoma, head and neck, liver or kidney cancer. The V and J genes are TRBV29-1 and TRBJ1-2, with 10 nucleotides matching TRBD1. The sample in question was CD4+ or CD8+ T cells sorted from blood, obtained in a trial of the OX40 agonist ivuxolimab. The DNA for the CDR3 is TGCAGCGTTGAAGGGGGGACAGGGGACTATGGCTACACCTTC. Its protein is CSVEGGTGDYGYTF.